This TCR beta chain derives from a study of T cell responses to AZD1222 COVID-19 vaccine. Study conclusions and caveats: The study identified only five to seven AZD1222 recipients as seropositive at baseline. The donor group comprised mostly white British people and more females; the analysis possibly underestimated clonal diversity. Sampling captured repertoires only after the peak T cell response.

Method: immunoSEQ multiplex PCR; TCRdb's copy keeps in-frame clones and lacks some. The data hold over 100,000 clones, with roughly 90% observed a single time. This clone was detected only a few times. The antigen is not known. Sequences were derived from peripheral blood, sampled on day 0 of AZD1222 vaccination. The sequence was obtained from an adult in good health.

Here the CDR3 reads CASSSGTGTSEQYF. The CDR3 DNA follows: TGTGCCAGCAGCTCAGGGACAGGGACTTCCGAGCAGTACTTC. V is TRBV7-2 and J is TRBJ2-7, with 9 nucleotides matching TRBD1. Germline values: CDR1 SGHTA, CDR2 FQGNSA. J gave up 6 bases and V 4 bases, and 7 bases lay outside the gene matches. CDR3 size: 14 residues. Together with reference TRBV7-2 and TRBJ2-7, the CDR3 gives the full variable domain: GAGVSQSPSNKVTEKGKDVELRCDPISGHTALYWYRQSLGQGLEFLIYFQGNSAPDKSGLPSDRFSAERTGGSVSTLTIQRTQQEDSAVYLCASSSGTGTSEQYFGPGTRLTVT.